This T cell receptor beta chain was sequenced in a study of early T cells in non-severe SARS-CoV-2 infection. Findings of the study overall: Reliance on VDJdb matching favored anti-spike CD8 responses; private and CD4 specificities were missed.

Trimming at V came to 2 bases and at J to 4 bases, leaving 9 bases not matched to a gene. Germline V gene lookup returns CDR1 DFQATT and CDR2 SNEGSKA (reference sequence). The length of the CDR3 is 16 residues. A single record per CDR3 protein comes from TCRdb applying MiXCR to the 5' RACE reads. The sample consists of roughly 75,000 distinct CDR3 sequences, more than 9% of them appearing once. Only a few counts were recorded for this clonotype. Its antigen remains unknown. Sequencing was done on a sample of whole blood. The TCR was taken from an adult who was a healthcare worker with PCR-confirmed SARS-CoV-2 infection or an uninfected control (not recorded which). The J gene is TRBJ1-4, the V gene TRBV20-1, with 8 nucleotides matching TRBD1. The DNA of the CDR3 is TGCAGTGCTAGAAACTTACCGGGACAGGATAATGAAAAACTGTTTTTT. Residues: CSARNLPGQDNEKLFF.